This T cell receptor (beta chain) was retrieved from a study of identical twins. Comments on this clonotype: Its antigen remains unidentified.

General study results and limits: Memory repertoires showed no such pattern, whereas abundant cord blood beta clonotypes carried fewer insertions. The study based its conclusions on cross-sectional statistical analysis and did not follow the same donors. In beta out-of-frame sequences, the excess sharing between twins was weaker.

The cDNA had a unique molecular identifier and a template-switch universal primer site. TCRdb re-derived calls from the 5' RACE reads in MiXCR, one entry per CDR3 protein. The sample has around 1.7 million distinct CDR3 sequences, around a third seen once. Sequencing was performed on cord blood. The origin of this receptor is a newborn girl in good health.

The CDR3 DNA reads TGTGCCAGCAGCCAAGCAACGGCCACTGAAGCTTTCTTT. Amino acids: CASSQATATEAFF. The chain links TRBV4-2 to TRBJ1-1; D not resolved. Looked up from germline, CDR1 is LGHNA and CDR2 is YNFKEQ. Trimming took off 1 base at V and 4 bases at J, with 7 bases between the two ends. The CDR3 spans 13 residues.